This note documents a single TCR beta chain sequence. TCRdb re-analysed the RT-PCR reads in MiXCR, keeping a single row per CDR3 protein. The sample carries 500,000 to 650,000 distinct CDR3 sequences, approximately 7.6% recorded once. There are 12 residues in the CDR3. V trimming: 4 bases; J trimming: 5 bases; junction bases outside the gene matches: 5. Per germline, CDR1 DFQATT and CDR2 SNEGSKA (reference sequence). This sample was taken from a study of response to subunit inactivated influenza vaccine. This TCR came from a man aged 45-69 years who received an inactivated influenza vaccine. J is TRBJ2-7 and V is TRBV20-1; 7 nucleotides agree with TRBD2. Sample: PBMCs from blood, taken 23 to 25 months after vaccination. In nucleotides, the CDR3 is TGCAGTGCTAAGGGCCGGGGGGACGAGCAGTACTTC. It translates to CSAKGRGDEQYF.